Listed below are T cell receptor beta chains from one sample, sequenced in a study of blood T cells in healthy people across ages. Via MiXCR, TCRdb re-called the 5' RACE reads, giving one row per CDR3 protein. The repertoire holds approximately 810,000 distinct CDR3 sequences, with about 34% as singletons. The specimen sequenced was blood. These receptors were obtained from a man aged 18 to 35 in good health. Both conserved end residues are trimmed from each CDR3. The order of the fields is D gene, J gene, V gene, CDR3 protein. D genes are given only for firm matches.

D: .
J: TRBJ1-2
V: TRBV27
CDR3: ASSPPGTGRYDYT

D: .
J: TRBJ2-3
V: TRBV20-1
CDR3: SARQIQGRPSTDTQY

D: TRBD2
J: .
V: TRBV12-3/TRBV12-4
CDR3: ASASATTSGGEETQY

D: TRBD1
J: TRBJ1-1
V: TRBV20-1
CDR3: SARTGLSMNTEAF

D: .
J: TRBJ2-3
V: TRBV13
CDR3: ASSSVRVTDTQY

D: .
J: TRBJ1-6
V: TRBV6-5
CDR3: ASSLTGNNSPLH

D: .
J: TRBJ1-2
V: TRBV10-3
CDR3: AITLTGGGYT

D: .
J: TRBJ2-3
V: TRBV6-5
CDR3: ASSYGYRTDTQY

D: .
J: TRBJ2-3
V: TRBV4-3
CDR3: ASAKRTRTDTQY

D: .
J: TRBJ1-6
V: TRBV7-9
CDR3: ASIGSYNSPLH